This is a list of T cell receptor beta chains from one sample in a study of regulatory T cells in long-lasting Graves disease. MiXCR, applied by TCRdb to the multiplex PCR reads, yields one record per CDR3 protein. The sample has hundreds of thousands of distinct CDR3 sequences; roughly 20% are singletons. The specimen was peripheral blood mononuclear cells (PBMCs), collected when the disease was refractory, from a patient treated with antithyroid drugs. The receptors derive from a female donor with Graves disease. Both conserved end residues are part of each CDR3. D genes are given only for firm matches. Clone size is stated in some rows and not others, as once, few, many or a class when expanded.

TRBV29-1	.	few	TRBJ1-2	TGCAGCGTTGAAGTTATCGACTATGGCTACACCTTC	CSVEVIDYGYTF
TRBV28	.	many	TRBJ1-5	TGTGCCAGCAGTTTTAGGCTTTCGGAGCCCCAGCATTTT	CASSFRLSEPQHF
TRBV13	TRBD1	few	TRBJ2-3	TGTGCCAGCAGCGTAGGGGGCTTCACAGATACGCAGTATTTT	CASSVGGFTDTQYF
TRBV7-9	.	.	TRBJ2-2	TGTGCCAGCAGCTTACGTAGTCCGACGCGAGAGGAGCTGTTTTTT	CASSLRSPTREELFF
TRBV20-1	TRBD2	many	TRBJ2-7	TGCAGTGCTAGAGTCCGGACTAGCGGGAGATTTTACGAGCAGTACTTC	CSARVRTSGRFYEQYF
TRBV11-2	.	many	TRBJ2-2	TGTGCCAGCAGCTTATGGAACAGGTGGAACACCGGGGAGCTGTTTTTT	CASSLWNRWNTGELFF
TRBV19	TRBD2	few	TRBJ2-2	TGTGCCAGTAGTATTCTAGCGGGAGGGGCCGGGGAGCTGTTTTTT	CASSILAGGAGELFF
TRBV6-9	.	.	TRBJ1-1	TGTGCCAACAGTTCTGGGACTGAAGCTTTCTTT	CANSSGTEAFF
TRBV30	.	.	TRBJ2-7	TGTGCCTGGACCAGCGGGTGCGAGCAGTACTTC	CAWTSGCEQYF
TRBV7-9	TRBD1	many	TRBJ1-2	TGTGCCAGCAGCTTTTCGGGGGACAGACAATATGGCTACACCTTC	CASSFSGDRQYGYTF
TRBV7-8	TRBD1	many	TRBJ1-1	TGTGCCAGCAGCCCACGGGACAGGATGCAACACACTGAAGCTTTCTTT	CASSPRDRMQHTEAFF
TRBV28	TRBD2	many	TRBJ2-4	TGTGCCAGCAGTGACATACTAGCGGGAGCCAAAAACATTCAGTACTTC	CASSDILAGAKNIQYF
TRBV5-1	.	few	TRBJ2-5	TGCGCCAGTACCCTGGGGCGACCGGAAGAGACCCAGTACTTC	CASTLGRPEETQYF
TRBV5-6	.	.	TRBJ2-4	TGTGCCAGCAGCTTGGAAGGTTTTGGGCAAAACATTCAGCACTTC	CASSLEGFGQNIQHF
TRBV7-2	.	many	TRBJ1-5	TGTGCCAGCAGCTTAGCTGCGGCTAGCAATCAGCCCCAGCATTTT	CASSLAAASNQPQHF
TRBV28	.	.	TRBJ2-2	TGTGCCAGCAGTTTTTCCCCCGAAAAGAACACCGGGGAGCTGTTTTTT	CASSFSPEKNTGELFF
TRBV7-8	.	.	TRBJ2-5	TGTGCCAGCAGCGATACAGGGACCCAAGAGACCCAGTACTTC	CASSDTGTQETQYF
TRBV5-4	.	many	TRBJ1-5	TGTGCCAGCAGTGGGGGGGCTGGCCAGCCCCAGCATTTT	CASSGGAGQPQHF
TRBV3-1	.	many	TRBJ2-7	TGTGCCAGCAGCCCTGGGAGGGGGCGCCTGTCCTACGAGCAGTACTTC	CASSPGRGRLSYEQYF
TRBV28	.	many	TRBJ2-7	TGTGCCAGCAGTTTACCCCGCGGACACTCCGAGCAGTACTTC	CASSLPRGHSEQYF
TRBV27	.	many	TRBJ2-5	TGTGCCAGCAGTCCCCGACGGGCTCGACAAGAGACCCAGTACTTC	CASSPRRARQETQYF
TRBV20-1	.	.	TRBJ1-5	TGCAGTGCTAGAGCCGGGGGATATAGCAATCAGCCCCAGCATTTT	CSARAGGYSNQPQHF
TRBV5-1	TRBD1	.	TRBJ1-1	TGCGCCAGCAGCTTGGCCAGGGGGAGTCACACTGAAGCTTTCTTT	CASSLARGSHTEAFF
TRBV10-2	.	many	TRBJ2-7	TGCGCCAGCAGTTGGTCTCAATCCTACGAGCAGTACTTC	CASSWSQSYEQYF
TRBV5-1	.	many	TRBJ1-1	TGCGCCAGCAGCTTGGGGCAGGGGAGGCCCTTGAACACTGAAGCTTTCTTT	CASSLGQGRPLNTEAFF
TRBV29-1	TRBD1	few	TRBJ2-4	TGCAGCGTTGAACCCCGGGACAGGGCGACTCGGTACTTC	CSVEPRDRATRYF
TRBV5-4	TRBD2	.	TRBJ2-7	TGTGCCAGCAGCGACTGGACTAGCGGCTACGAGCAGTACTTC	CASSDWTSGYEQYF
TRBV7-9	TRBD2	few	TRBJ2-5	TGTGCCAGCAGCTTAAATAGCGGGAGGGCCCTGGAGGAGACCCAGTACTTC	CASSLNSGRALEETQYF
TRBV28	.	many	TRBJ1-5	TGTGCCAGCAGTTCACAGGGTAATAGCAATCAGCCCCAGCATTTT	CASSSQGNSNQPQHF
TRBV19	.	few	TRBJ2-3	TGTGCCAGTAGTACCTACAGGGCAGATACGCAGTATTTT	CASSTYRADTQYF
TRBV28	.	many	TRBJ2-7	TGTGCCAGCAGCGCAGGACAGCCCTACGAGCAGTACTTC	CASSAGQPYEQYF
TRBV4-1	.	.	TRBJ2-7	TGCGCCAGCAGCCAGATAGGGTCCTACGAGCAGTACTTC	CASSQIGSYEQYF
TRBV20-1	.	many	TRBJ2-7	TGCAGTGCTAGAGATGGTAGCTCTCTTTACGAGCAGTACTTC	CSARDGSSLYEQYF
TRBV7-2	.	many	TRBJ1-1	TGTGCCAGCAGCCTGGGAGGAGCGGACACTGAAGCTTTCTTT	CASSLGGADTEAFF
TRBV9	.	many	TRBJ1-2	TGTGCCAGCAGTGGGGGGACGTATGGCTACACCTTC	CASSGGTYGYTF
TRBV27	TRBD2	.	TRBJ2-7	TGTGCCAGCAGTTTAAGGACTAGTGGGTTCCACGAGCAGTACTTC	CASSLRTSGFHEQYF
TRBV5-1	.	.	TRBJ1-1	TGCGCCAGCAGTTGGCAGGGGACCCTGAACACTGAAGCTTTCTTT	CASSWQGTLNTEAFF
TRBV2	TRBD1	.	TRBJ1-3	TGTGCCAGCGGGAAGGGACAGGGAACTGCAAACACCATATATTTT	CASGKGQGTANTIYF
TRBV3-1	.	many	TRBJ1-2	TGTGCCAGCAGCCAACAAGGCCGGGGCAACTATGGCTACACCTTC	CASSQQGRGNYGYTF
TRBV5-1	TRBD1	.	TRBJ2-6	TGCGCCAGCAGCACCCAGGGGGCTGGGGCCAACGTCCTGACTTTC	CASSTQGAGANVLTF
TRBV4-3	.	.	TRBJ2-2	TGCGCCAGCAGCCTCCAGACGGGCTCGAGCACCGGGGAGCTGTTTTTT	CASSLQTGSSTGELFF
TRBV9	TRBD1	.	TRBJ2-2	TGTGCCAGCAGCGTAAATCTGAGGTGGGGGACAGACTCGAACACCGGGGAGCTGTTTTTT	CASSVNLRWGTDSNTGELFF